One sample yielded the 10 T cell receptor beta chains listed below, sequenced in a study of blood T cell repertoires in COVID-19. Clones were read by immunoSEQ multiplex PCR, and TCRdb kept only the in-frame ones, dropping some. The table lists about 270,000 clones, roughly 90% of them singletons. Sequencing was carried out using PBMCs or T cells enriched from blood (not recorded which). The receptors derive from a woman aged 55 to 70 who had recovered from COVID-19.

About this clone itself: The sample has other DNA sequences that encode this CDR3 too. The chain links TRBV28 to TRBJ2-1; a possible D gene is TRBD2 (5 bases). The germline V and J ends were trimmed by 5 bases and 8 bases, with 7 bases remaining between them. This CDR3 is built from 11 residues. CDR1 MDHEN and CDR2 SYDVKM come from the germline V gene. The CDR3 coding sequence is TGTGCCAGCAGTCTCGGGGATGAGCAGTTCTTC. Protein product: CASSLGDEQFF.

The rearrangement uses TRBV9 and TRBJ2-7; 9 nucleotides match TRBD1. Germline CDR1 is SGDLS and CDR2 is YYNGEE. V was clipped by 8 bases and J by 5 bases; unmatched bases: 11. The CDR3 totals 14 residues. CDR3 DNA sequence: TGTGCCAGAAGCCGGGACAGGGTGTACCACGAGCAGTACTTC. Protein product: CARSRDRVYHEQYF.

Comment on this clone: This specimen includes other DNA sequences encoding the same CDR3. V is TRBV27 and J is TRBJ1-2, with 9 bases that match TRBD1. Germline CDR1 reads MNHEY; CDR2 reads SMNVEV (reference sequence). The V and J ends lost 3 bases and 5 bases, in that order; junction bases with no gene match: 1. The CDR3 is made up of 13 amino acids. The CDR3 here is CASSLTGGYGYTF. The CDR3 DNA follows: TGTGCCAGCAGTTTGACAGGGGGTTATGGCTACACCTTC.

V is TRBV19 and J is TRBJ1-1; possible D gene TRBD1, 6 bases. The V end was cut by 3 bases, the J end by 2 bases, with 10 bases between. Germline V gene data show CDR1 as LNHDA and CDR2 as SQIVND (reference sequence). The CDR3 length is 14 residues. This CDR3 reads CASSMGAANTEAFF. The DNA for the CDR3 is TGTGCCAGTAGTATGGGGGCAGCCAACACTGAAGCTTTCTTT.

The CDR3 loop is CASSHAGHTEAFF. Here the CDR3 DNA reads TGTGCCAGCAGCCATGCAGGCCACACTGAAGCTTTCTTT. The rearrangement joins TRBV3-1 (or the pseudogene TRBV3-2) to TRBJ1-1; no firm D call. The germline gives CDR1 LGHDT, CDR2 YNNKEL (reference sequence). CDR3 length: 13 amino acids. The V gene lost 3 bases and the J gene lost 3 bases, with 8 bases spanning the gap.

The V gene is TRBV7-9, the J gene TRBJ1-1, with 7 bases that match TRBD1. Germline values: CDR1 SEHNR, CDR2 FQNEAQ (reference sequence). Trimming cost V 5 bases and J 1 base; bases outside gene matches: 4. CDR3 length: 14 residues. The CDR3, as DNA: TGTGCCAGCAGCCCAGGGGGATGGAACACTGAAGCTTTCTTT. Amino acid sequence: CASSPGGWNTEAFF.

V and J are TRBV3-1 (or the pseudogene TRBV3-2) and TRBJ1-2; D perhaps matches TRBD1 (5 bases). The length of the CDR3 is 14 residues. Trimming removed 6 bases from V and 2 bases from J, with 13 bases in between. The germline gives CDR1 LGHDT, CDR2 YNNKEL (reference sequence). The CDR3 loop reads CASSADSQNYGYTF. In DNA form, the CDR3 reads TGTGCCAGCAGTGCTGACAGTCAAAACTATGGCTACACCTTC.

The chain recombines TRBV7-9 with TRBJ2-5; perhaps TRBD1 as D (6 bases). The V gene's germline CDR1 is SEHNR and CDR2 FQNEAQ (reference sequence). Trimming pared 1 base from V and 5 bases from J, leaving 17 bases between. There are 16 residues in the CDR3. Here the CDR3 DNA reads TGTGCCAGCAGCTTAGGGACGGTGGGGGCAGGGGAGACCCAGTACTTC. Its protein product is CASSLGTVGAGETQYF.

The J gene is TRBJ2-7, the V gene TRBV27; D is possibly TRBD2 (5 bases). This CDR3 is built from 17 residues. Trimming stripped 5 bases from V and 0 bases from J, with 20 bases between. Germline lookup yields CDR1 MNHEY and CDR2 SMNVEV (reference sequence). CDR3 region: CASSRRMRSGSSYEQYF. CDR3 nucleotide sequence: TGTGCCAGCAGTAGAAGAATGCGCAGCGGAAGCTCCTACGAGCAGTACTTC.

The V gene is TRBV5-1, the J gene TRBJ2-5; 16 nucleotides agree with TRBD2. The V segment lost 4 bases and the J segment 4 bases; nucleotides outside the gene matches: 4. Germline V gives CDR1 SGHRS, CDR2 YFSETQ. This CDR3 spans 16 amino acids. CDR3: CASSVGTSGRGETQYF. CDR3 sequence (DNA): TGCGCCAGCAGCGTAGGGACTAGCGGGAGGGGAGAGACCCAGTACTTC.